These 7 T cell receptor beta chains came from one sample sequenced in a study of OX40 agonist ivuxolimab in advanced cancers. TCRdb's table, derived via immunoSEQ multiplex PCR, lists solely in-frame clones and lacks some. The top ten clones hold about 20% of a sample with 14,000 or so clones, roughly 92% of them seen once. Sample: CD4+ or CD8+ T cells sorted from blood, taken in a trial of the OX40 agonist ivuxolimab. The receptors here all came from an adult with an advanced solid tumor such as melanoma, head and neck, liver or kidney cancer.

The V call is TRBV7-9, the J call TRBJ1-1; perhaps TRBD1 as D (5 bases). CDR1 is SEHNR, CDR2 FQNEAQ, per germline (reference sequence). The CDR3 runs to 13 residues. Trimming removed 6 bases at V and 2 bases at J, with 10 bases between. This CDR3 reads CASRMQGNTEAFF. The CDR3 nucleotides read TGTGCCAGCAGAATGCAGGGAAACACTGAAGCTTTCTTT.

This sequence joins TRBV4-1 and TRBJ2-2; TRBD1 agrees at 7 bases. Looked up from germline, CDR1 is MGHRA and CDR2 is YSYEKL. The CDR3 runs 19 residues. J gave up 7 bases and V 0 bases, and 17 bases lay outside the gene matches. The CDR3 nucleotides read TGCGCCAGCAGCCAAGATCTACCTAGGGCAGGGGGTTTGGGCGGGGAGCTGTTTTTT. It is translated as CASSQDLPRAGGLGGELFF.

The J gene is TRBJ1-1, the V gene TRBV28; D is uncertain. The CDR3 totals 14 residues. V shed 2 bases and J shed 1 base, with 8 bases lying between them. Germline loops: CDR1 MDHEN, CDR2 SYDVKM. The CDR3 reads CASSLDRGNTEAFF. In DNA form, the CDR3 reads TGTGCCAGCAGTTTAGATCGGGGGAACACTGAAGCTTTCTTT.

This clone appeared once. The V gene is TRBV2, the J gene TRBJ2-7; D gene unclear. Germline lookup yields CDR1 SNHLY and CDR2 FYNNEI. The CDR3 runs to 12 residues. Deletions cut 6 bases from V and 0 bases from J, with 6 bases between. CDR3 residues: CASRLYSYEQYF. The CDR3 bases are TGTGCCAGCAGACTTTACTCCTACGAGCAGTACTTC.

This clone is labeled as medium-sized. The rearrangement links TRBV19 to TRBJ2-7; 11 nucleotides match TRBD2. With 10 bases clipped from V and 2 bases from J, the junction kept 10 bases outside the gene matches. The CDR3 sequence is 15 residues long. Germline CDR1 LNHDA, CDR2 SQIVND (reference sequence). The CDR3 reads CANSTGTSGTYEQYF. The CDR3 DNA reads TGTGCCAACTCCACTGGGACTAGCGGTACCTACGAGCAGTACTTC. The full variable domain, its missing parts supplied by reference TRBV19 and TRBJ2-7, is DGGITQSPKYLFRKEGQNVTLSCEQNLNHDAMYWYRQDPGQGLRLIYYSQIVNDFQKGDIAEGYSVSREKKESFPLTVTSAQKNPTAFYLCANSTGTSGTYEQYFGPGTRLTVT.

In DNA form, the CDR3 reads TGTGCCAGCAGCTTAGGTATCAGCACAGATACGCAGTATTTT. Protein product: CASSLGISTDTQYF. The rearrangement uses TRBV11-1 and TRBJ2-3; D is ambiguous. The V end lost 1 base, the J end lost 0 bases, and 5 bases lay between the germline ends. CDR1 SGHAT and CDR2 FQDESV come from the germline V gene (reference sequence). The CDR3 is made up of 14 amino acids. Combining the CDR3 with reference TRBV11-1 and TRBJ2-3 gives the whole variable domain EAEVAQSPRYKITEKSQAVAFWCDPISGHATLYWYRQILGQGPELLVQFQDESVVDDSQLPKDRFSAERLKGVDSTLKIQPAELGDSAMYLCASSLGISTDTQYFGPGTRLTVL.

The rearrangement joins TRBV27 to TRBJ2-3; D call uncertain. Germline loops: CDR1 MNHEY, CDR2 SMNVEV (reference sequence). Deletions cut 8 bases from V and 1 base from J, with 10 bases between. The CDR3 length is 13 residues. CDR3 loop: CASYLLGTDTQYF. In DNA form, the CDR3 reads TGTGCCAGCTACTTACTCGGCACAGATACGCAGTATTTT.